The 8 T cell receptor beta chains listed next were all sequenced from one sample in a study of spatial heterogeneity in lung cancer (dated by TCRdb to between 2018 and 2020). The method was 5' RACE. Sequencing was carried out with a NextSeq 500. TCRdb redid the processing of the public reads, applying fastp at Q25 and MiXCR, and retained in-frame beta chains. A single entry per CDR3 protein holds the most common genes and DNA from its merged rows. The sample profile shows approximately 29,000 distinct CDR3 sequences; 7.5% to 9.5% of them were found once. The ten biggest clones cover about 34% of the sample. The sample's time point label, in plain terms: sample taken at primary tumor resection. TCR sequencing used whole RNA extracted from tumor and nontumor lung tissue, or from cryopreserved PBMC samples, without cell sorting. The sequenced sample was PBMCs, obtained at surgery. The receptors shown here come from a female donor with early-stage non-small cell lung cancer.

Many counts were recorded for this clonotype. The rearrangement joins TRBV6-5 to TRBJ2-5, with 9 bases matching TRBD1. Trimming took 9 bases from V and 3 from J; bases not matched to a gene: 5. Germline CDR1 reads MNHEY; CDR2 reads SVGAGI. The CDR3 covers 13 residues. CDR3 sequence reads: CARTDRGEETQYF. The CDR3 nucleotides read TGTGCCAGAACCGACAGGGGGGAAGAGACCCAGTACTTC.

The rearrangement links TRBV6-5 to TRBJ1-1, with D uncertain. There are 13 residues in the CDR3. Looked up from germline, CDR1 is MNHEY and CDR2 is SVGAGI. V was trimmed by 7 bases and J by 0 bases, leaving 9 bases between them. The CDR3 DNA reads TGTGCCAGCATTGGAGCATTGAACACTGAAGCTTTCTTT. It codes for CASIGALNTEAFF.

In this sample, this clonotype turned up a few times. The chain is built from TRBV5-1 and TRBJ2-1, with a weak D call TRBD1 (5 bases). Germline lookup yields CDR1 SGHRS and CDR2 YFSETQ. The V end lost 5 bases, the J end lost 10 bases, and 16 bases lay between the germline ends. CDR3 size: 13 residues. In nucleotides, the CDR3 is TGCGCCAGCAGTCCCTCTGGGGCAGGGGAGCAGTTCTTC. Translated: CASSPSGAGEQFF.

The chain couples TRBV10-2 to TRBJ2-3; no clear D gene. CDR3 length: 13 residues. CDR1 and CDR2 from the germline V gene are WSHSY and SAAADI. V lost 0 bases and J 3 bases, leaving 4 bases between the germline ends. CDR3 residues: CASSESRTDTQYF. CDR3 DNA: TGCGCCAGCAGTGAGTCGAGGACAGATACGCAGTATTTT.

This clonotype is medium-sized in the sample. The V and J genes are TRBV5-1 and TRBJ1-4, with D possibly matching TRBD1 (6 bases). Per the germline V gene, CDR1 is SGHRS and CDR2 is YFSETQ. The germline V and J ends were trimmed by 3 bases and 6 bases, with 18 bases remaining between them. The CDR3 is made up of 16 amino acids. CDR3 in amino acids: CASSSHAWGQDEKLFF. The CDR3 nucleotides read TGCGCCAGCAGCTCCCACGCATGGGGGCAAGATGAAAAACTGTTTTTT.

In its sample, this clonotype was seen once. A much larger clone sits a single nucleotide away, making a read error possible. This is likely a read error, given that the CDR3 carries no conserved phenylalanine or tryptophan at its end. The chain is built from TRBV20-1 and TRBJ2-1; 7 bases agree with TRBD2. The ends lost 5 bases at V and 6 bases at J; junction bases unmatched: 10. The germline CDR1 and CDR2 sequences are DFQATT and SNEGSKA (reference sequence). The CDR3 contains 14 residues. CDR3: CSASSGKTPNEQFS. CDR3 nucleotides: TGCAGTGCTTCTAGCGGCAAAACCCCCAATGAGCAGTTCTCC.

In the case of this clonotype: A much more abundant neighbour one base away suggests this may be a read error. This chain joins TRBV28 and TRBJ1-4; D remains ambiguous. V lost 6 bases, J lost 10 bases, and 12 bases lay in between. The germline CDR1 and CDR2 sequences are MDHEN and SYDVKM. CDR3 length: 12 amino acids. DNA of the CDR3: TGTGCCAGCAGGTACACTTTGGGAAAACTGTTTTTT. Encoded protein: CASRYTLGKLFF.

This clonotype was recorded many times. The chain's CDR3 is CASSRGGAEETQYF. In nucleotides, the CDR3 is TGTGCCAGCAGCCGAGGGGGCGCGGAAGAGACCCAGTACTTC. The chain recombines TRBV7-2 with TRBJ2-5, with TRBD1 matching over 7 bases. Trimming removed 5 bases from V and 3 bases from J; junction bases left unmatched: 6. Germline CDR1 reads SGHTA; CDR2 reads FQGNSA. The CDR3 is 14 amino acids.